The 28 T cell receptor beta chains below come from one sample, sequenced in a study of shared clonotypes between healthy human individuals. Here immunoSEQ multiplex PCR was the method, and the copy in TCRdb shows in-frame clones only, minus some. The sample consists of approximately 350,000 clones, approximately 97% of them appearing once. The sequencing input was memory CD8+ T cells sorted from blood. Subset here: CD45RO+ cells pooled with CCR7-negative TemRA cells. The receptors here all came from a man aged 25 to 40 in good health.

The chain joins TRBV28 to TRBJ1-4; D is unclear. V was pared by 3 bases and J by 0 bases, with 8 bases between. Germline V CDR1 and CDR2: MDHEN, SYDVKM. The CDR3 totals 15 residues. CDR3 bases: TGTGCCAGCAGTTTTCGCACTGCAACTAATGAAAAACTGTTTTTT. Encoded protein: CASSFRTATNEKLFF.

The rearrangement links TRBV28 to TRBJ1-5; D remains unclear. The CDR3 is 16 amino acids. Trimming took 2 bases from V and 1 from J, leaving 12 bases between them. Germline CDR1 MDHEN, CDR2 SYDVKM. The CDR3 nucleotides read TGTGCCAGCAGTTTAAAGGTCACTCTAAGCAATCAGCCCCAGCATTTT. As protein: CASSLKVTLSNQPQHF.

The V and J genes are TRBV9 and TRBJ2-1, with TRBD2 as a possible D gene (5 bases). The CDR3 has 15 amino acids. Germline V gene data show CDR1 as SGDLS and CDR2 as YYNGEE. Trimming removed 0 bases at V and 4 bases at J, with 11 bases between. The CDR3 spells CASSVDLAIYNEQFF. CDR3 in DNA: TGTGCCAGCAGCGTAGACCTAGCTATTTACAATGAGCAGTTCTTC.

J is TRBJ1-2 and V is TRBV6-1, with D perhaps matching TRBD1 (6 bases). The V and J ends lost 10 bases and 4 bases respectively, with 16 bases between them. The V gene's germline CDR1 is MNHNS and CDR2 SASEGT. The CDR3 is made up of 13 amino acids. CDR3 sequence: CATQRTASYGYTF. CDR3 bases: TGTGCCACCCAGCGGACAGCATCCTATGGCTACACCTTC.

The chain combines TRBV28 with TRBJ2-3, with D unresolved. CDR1 and CDR2 from the germline V gene are MDHEN and SYDVKM. The CDR3 consists of 14 residues. Trimming left V 2 bases short and J 1 base short, with 7 bases between. The CDR3 protein is CASSLEQRTDTQYF. CDR3 in DNA: TGTGCCAGCAGTTTAGAACAACGCACAGATACGCAGTATTTT.

The rearrangement uses TRBV30 and TRBJ2-6; D remains ambiguous. Trimming cost V 6 bases and J 0 bases, with 15 bases left between them. CDR1 is GTSNPN, CDR2 SVGIG, per germline (reference sequence). The CDR3 sequence is 16 residues long. The CDR3 is CACLGRPYSGANVLTF. CDR3 nucleotides: TGTGCCTGTTTGGGAAGACCGTACTCTGGGGCCAACGTCCTGACTTTC. The whole variable domain, filled in from reference TRBV30 and TRBJ2-6, reads SQTIHQWPATLVQPVGSPLSLECTVEGTSNPNLYWYRQAAGRGLQLLFYSVGIGQISSEVPQNLSASRPQDRQFILSSKKLLLSDSGFYLCACLGRPYSGANVLTFGAGSRLTVL.

This chain links TRBV5-1 with TRBJ2-7, with 14 positions matching TRBD2. V lost 4 bases and J lost 3; bases outside the gene matches: 3. CDR3 length: 15 amino acids. Germline lookup yields CDR1 SGHRS and CDR2 YFSETQ. The DNA for the CDR3 is TGCGCCAGCAGCCACGGGACTAGCGGGAGCTACGAGCAGTACTTC. It translates to CASSHGTSGSYEQYF. Filled out from reference TRBV5-1 and TRBJ2-7, the complete variable domain reads KAGVTQTPRYLIKTRGQQVTLSCSPISGHRSVSWYQQTPGQGLQFLFEYFSETQRNKGNFPGRFSGRQFSNSRSEMNVSTLELGDSALYLCASSHGTSGSYEQYFGPGTRLTVT.

With regard to this clone: The same CDR3 arises from other DNA sequences in this sample as well. The rearrangement joins TRBV6-1 to TRBJ2-7; D unresolved. Germline CDR1 and CDR2: MNHNS and SASEGT. Trimming stripped 2 bases from V and 2 bases from J, with 4 bases between. This CDR3 has 12 residues. CDR3 DNA sequence: TGTGCCAGCAGTGAATTCCCCTACGAGCAGTACTTC. Translating it yields CASSEFPYEQYF.

The CDR3 nucleotides read TGTGCCTGGAGTGTAGCCCCACCAAATGGCTACACCTTC. As protein: CAWSVAPPNGYTF. The chain carries TRBV30 and TRBJ1-2; no definite D call. V was pared by 0 bases and J by 6 bases, with 11 bases between. The CDR3 runs to 13 residues. Germline values: CDR1 GTSNPN, CDR2 SVGIG (reference sequence).

About this clone: Other DNA sequences in the same sample also yield this CDR3. The chain joins TRBV27 to TRBJ2-1, with D perhaps assigned TRBD1 or TRBD2 (5 bases each). The germline V gene has CDR1 MNHEY and CDR2 SMNVEV (reference sequence). Trimming stripped 5 bases from V and 0 bases from J, with 11 bases between. There are 15 residues in the CDR3. The CDR3 sequence: CASSLWGSSYNEQFF. CDR3 DNA sequence: TGTGCCAGCAGTCTCTGGGGGAGCTCCTACAATGAGCAGTTCTTC.

The chain uses TRBV6-5 and TRBJ2-3, with 8 bases identical to TRBD2. CDR3 length: 14 amino acids. Germline CDR1 reads MNHEY; CDR2 reads SVGAGI. The J segment lost 0 bases and the V segment lost 10 bases, leaving 6 bases of the junction unmatched. Here the CDR3 reads CATKTSGSTDTQYF. CDR3 nucleotides: TGTGCCACCAAAACTAGCGGCAGCACAGATACGCAGTATTTT.

The rearrangement joins TRBV4-1 to TRBJ2-1; D gene unclear. The germline V gene has CDR1 MGHRA and CDR2 YSYEKL. Trimming took off 0 bases at V and 1 base at J, with 7 bases between the two ends. The CDR3 runs to 15 residues. This chain's CDR3 is CASSQEWASYNEQFF. The CDR3 nucleotides are TGCGCCAGCAGCCAAGAGTGGGCATCCTACAATGAGCAGTTCTTC.

This clone was seen just once. The V call is TRBV19, the J call TRBJ2-5; no clear D gene. This CDR3 is 14 amino acids long. Looked up from germline, CDR1 is LNHDA and CDR2 is SQIVND (reference sequence). Trimming removed 5 bases at V and 0 bases at J, with 10 bases between. The CDR3 sequence is CASSRSANQETQYF. In DNA, the CDR3 is TGTGCCAGTAGTCGTTCAGCCAACCAAGAGACCCAGTACTTC.

This chain connects TRBV28 to TRBJ2-3; no reliable D call. The CDR3 is made up of 14 amino acids. Deletions cut 11 bases from V and 0 bases from J, with 15 bases between. Germline V lookup: CDR1 MDHEN, CDR2 SYDVKM. In DNA form, the CDR3 reads TGTGCCTCCAGAAGCGCTACTAGCACAGATACGCAGTATTTT. Its protein is CASRSATSTDTQYF. Filled out from reference TRBV28 and TRBJ2-3, the complete variable domain reads DVKVTQSSRYLVKRTGEKVFLECVQDMDHENMFWYRQDPGLGLRLIYFSYDVKMKEKGDIPEGYSVSREKKERFSLILESASTNQTSMYLCASRSATSTDTQYFGPGTRLTVL.

The count of this clone is one. The chain couples TRBV28 to TRBJ1-4; maybe TRBD1 (6 bases). Trimming removed 6 bases from V and 4 bases from J, with 15 bases in between. The CDR3 sequence is 15 residues long. CDR1 MDHEN and CDR2 SYDVKM come from the germline V gene. CDR3 in DNA: TGTGCCAGCAGCACTCGGGCAGGGGTTAATGAAAAACTGTTTTTT. This translates into CASSTRAGVNEKLFF. The variable domain in full, completed from reference TRBV28 and TRBJ1-4, reads DVKVTQSSRYLVKRTGEKVFLECVQDMDHENMFWYRQDPGLGLRLIYFSYDVKMKEKGDIPEGYSVSREKKERFSLILESASTNQTSMYLCASSTRAGVNEKLFFGSGTQLSVL.

A note on this clone: This specimen includes other DNA sequences encoding the same CDR3. V and J are TRBV11-2 and TRBJ2-7; 8 bases fit TRBD2. Germline values: CDR1 SGHAT, CDR2 FQNNGV. Unmatched junction bases numbered 3, after V lost 4 bases and J lost 4 bases. The CDR3 is 13 residues long. CDR3 nucleotide sequence: TGTGCCAGCAGCTACGGGACTAGTTACGAGCAGTACTTC. This encodes CASSYGTSYEQYF.

This chain links TRBV2 with TRBJ2-7; 9 bases are shared with TRBD2. CDR1 and CDR2 (germline): SNHLY, FYNNEI. CDR3 length: 12 residues. The V gene end was trimmed by 3 bases and the J gene end by 7 bases; junction bases not matched to a gene: 1. CDR3 nucleotide sequence: TGTGCCAGCAGTGATCTAGCGGGGGAGCAGTACTTC. Translated: CASSDLAGEQYF.

The rearrangement uses TRBV6-1 and TRBJ1-5; D remains unclear. The CDR3 sequence is 17 residues long. V gave up 0 bases and J gave up 0 bases, with 12 bases separating them. CDR1 is MNHNS, CDR2 SASEGT, per germline. The CDR3 here is CASSEASDIYSNQPQHF. The CDR3 DNA is TGTGCCAGCAGTGAAGCGTCAGATATTTATAGCAATCAGCCCCAGCATTTT.

The genes are TRBV25-1 and TRBJ2-1; maybe TRBD2 (5 bases). Between the trimmed V and J ends, which lost 3 bases and 1 base, there was a span of 7 bases. CDR3 length equals 14 residues. Germline CDR1 reads MGHDK; CDR2 reads SYGVNS. The CDR3 coding sequence is TGTGCCAGCAGTGACCGGGGTTCCTACAATGAGCAGTTCTTC. This sequence encodes CASSDRGSYNEQFF.

The J gene is TRBJ2-7, the V gene TRBV13; D ambiguous. The CDR3 totals 14 residues. CDR1 PRHDT and CDR2 FYEKMQ come from the germline V gene (reference sequence). V lost 4 bases, J lost 5 bases, and 15 bases lay in between. This chain's CDR3 is CASSSTPGRDEQYF. Here the CDR3 DNA reads TGTGCCAGCAGCTCGACCCCAGGTCGGGACGAGCAGTACTTC. Full variable domain (remainder filled in from reference TRBV13 and TRBJ2-7): AAGVIQSPRHLIKEKRETATLKCYPIPRHDTVYWYQQGPGQDPQFLISFYEKMQSDKGSIPDRFSAQQFSDYHSELNMSSLELGDSALYFCASSSTPGRDEQYFGPGTRLTVT.

The chain joins TRBV11-2 to TRBJ2-2; D is unresolved. CDR3 size: 14 residues. Per the germline V gene, CDR1 is SGHAT and CDR2 is FQNNGV. Trimming removed 2 bases at V and 4 bases at J, with 8 bases between. In nucleotides, the CDR3 is TGTGCCAGCAGCTTACGTCAGATCACCGGGGAGCTGTTTTTT. The encoded protein is CASSLRQITGELFF.

This sequence joins TRBV5-6 and TRBJ1-5; the D gene is possibly TRBD1 (6 bases). CDR3 length: 15 amino acids. V dropped 1 base and J dropped 3 bases, with 11 bases sitting between them. Germline V lookup: CDR1 SGHDT, CDR2 YYEEEE. The chain's CDR3 is CASSLRGGHNQPQHF. In DNA, the CDR3 is TGTGCCAGCAGCTTGAGGGGGGGACACAATCAGCCCCAGCATTTT. Full variable domain (outside the CDR3, taken from reference TRBV5-6 and TRBJ1-5): DAGVTQSPTHLIKTRGQQVTLRCSPKSGHDTVSWYQQALGQGPQFIFQYYEEEERQRGNFPDRFSGHQFPNYSSELNVNALLLGDSALYLCASSLRGGHNQPQHFGDGTRLSIL.

V usage is TRBV28 and J usage is TRBJ1-5, with 10 bases lining up with TRBD1. The V and J ends lost 4 bases and 0 bases, in that order; junction bases with no gene match: 9. In germline, CDR1 is MDHEN, CDR2 SYDVKM. CDR3 length: 18 amino acids. CDR3 in amino acids: CASSSGQGKAYSNQPQHF. CDR3 DNA: TGTGCCAGCAGTTCGGGACAGGGGAAGGCTTATAGCAATCAGCCCCAGCATTTT.

The CDR3 here is CATRSNEKLFF. CDR3 sequence (DNA): TGTGCGACACGTTCTAATGAAAAACTGTTTTTT. The chain has TRBV6-5 and TRBJ1-4; D unresolved. Germline V gene sequence: CDR1 MNHEY, CDR2 SVGAGI. The CDR3 consists of 11 residues.

The V and J genes are TRBV28 and TRBJ2-2; D not certain. CDR3 length: 14 residues. Trimming took off 7 bases at V and 1 base at J, with 10 bases between the two ends. CDR1 is MDHEN, CDR2 SYDVKM, per germline. CDR3 sequence (DNA): TGTGCCAGCACGAATCGGAAGAACACCGGGGAGCTGTTTTTT. Protein sequence: CASTNRKNTGELFF.

This chain joins TRBV25-1 and TRBJ2-2, with 7 bases aligning to TRBD1. The CDR3 has 16 residues. Germline lookup yields CDR1 MGHDK and CDR2 SYGVNS. J lost 0 bases, V lost 2 bases, and 3 bases had no gene match. CDR3 sequence: CASSETGTANTGELFF. The CDR3 region has the DNA TGTGCCAGCAGTGAAACCGGGACAGCGAACACCGGGGAGCTGTTTTTT. Full variable domain (outside the CDR3, taken from reference TRBV25-1 and TRBJ2-2): EADIYQTPRYLVIGTGKKITLECSQTMGHDKMYWYQQDPGMELHLIHYSYGVNSTEKGDLSSESTVSRIRTEHFPLTLESARPSHTSQYLCASSETGTANTGELFFGEGSRLTVL.

As to this clone: Other DNA sequences in the same sample also yield this CDR3. The genes are TRBV2 and TRBJ2-5; 11 bases are a match to TRBD2. V lost 7 bases to trimming and J lost 0 bases; unmatched junction nucleotides: 4. The CDR3 runs to 15 residues. Germline V gene sequence: CDR1 SNHLY, CDR2 FYNNEI. This CDR3 is CASTRGLADQETQYF. In DNA form, the CDR3 reads TGTGCCAGCACCAGGGGACTAGCGGACCAAGAGACCCAGTACTTC.

V usage is TRBV5-1 and J usage is TRBJ2-3; TRBD1 is a possible D gene (5 bases). Trimming cost V 0 bases and J 4 bases, with 12 bases left between them. The germline gives CDR1 SGHRS, CDR2 YFSETQ. The CDR3 runs 15 residues. The CDR3 spells CASSLEAQVPDTQYF. For the CDR3, the DNA is TGCGCCAGCAGCTTGGAGGCACAGGTTCCAGATACGCAGTATTTT.